Below, 12 T cell receptor beta chains from the same sample are listed, as sequenced in a study of cytomegalovirus exposure and HLA in healthy donors. Generated by immunoSEQ multiplex PCR, the TCRdb table keeps only in-frame clones and is missing some. Among about 160,000 clones listed, 75% to 90% were seen once. Sequenced: PBMCs. These receptors were collected from a woman between 18 and 29 years old in good health and CMV-seronegative.

About this clone: The same CDR3 can be traced to other DNA sequences in this sample. The V call is TRBV7-8, the J call TRBJ1-2; possible D gene TRBD1, 6 bases. There are 12 residues in the CDR3. Trimming cost V 8 bases and J 4 bases, with 11 bases left between them. CDR1 SGHVS and CDR2 FQNEAQ come from the germline V gene. CDR3: CASSLGGYGYTF. The DNA of the CDR3 is TGTGCCAGCTCACTAGGGGGCTATGGCTACACCTTC.

The V and J genes are TRBV5-1 and TRBJ1-3; no reliable D call. CDR1 and CDR2 (germline): SGHRS, YFSETQ. The germline V and J ends were trimmed by 4 bases and 4 bases, with 15 bases remaining between them. The CDR3 covers 15 residues. As DNA, the CDR3 is TGCGCCAGCAGCCCGGACGGGGATCGCGGAAACACCATATATTTT. Its translation: CASSPDGDRGNTIYF.

V usage is TRBV7-8 and J usage is TRBJ1-2; D gene uncertain. Per the germline V gene, CDR1 is SGHVS and CDR2 is FQNEAQ. Between the trimmed V and J ends, which lost 6 bases and 4 bases, there was a span of 12 bases. CDR3 length: 13 residues. CDR3 DNA: TGTGCCAGCAGGCCCGGACTTTCCTATGGCTACACCTTC. As protein: CASRPGLSYGYTF. The full variable domain, with the rest looked up from reference TRBV7-8 and TRBJ1-2, is GAGVSQSPRYKVAKRGQDVALRCDPISGHVSLFWYQQALGQGPEFLTYFQNEAQLDKSGLPSDRFFAERPEGSVSTLKIQRTQQEDSAVYLCASRPGLSYGYTFGSGTRLTVV.

The chain employs TRBV7-9 and TRBJ2-7, with 13 bases matching TRBD2. The ends lost 1 base at V and 4 bases at J; junction bases unmatched: 4. Germline V gene lookup returns CDR1 SEHNR and CDR2 FQNEAQ (reference sequence). The CDR3 spans 16 residues. CDR3 bases: TGTGCCAGCAGCTTAGGCGGGACTAGCGGGAAGTACGAGCAGTACTTC. This gives the protein CASSLGGTSGKYEQYF.

V usage is TRBV30 and J usage is TRBJ2-2; no clear D. CDR3 length equals 11 residues. Germline lookup yields CDR1 GTSNPN and CDR2 SVGIG (reference sequence). With 4 bases removed from V and 6 bases from J, the gap between germline ends came to 6 bases. CDR3 sequence (DNA): TGTGCCTGGACTACTTCCGGGGAGCTGTTTTTT. As protein: CAWTTSGELFF.

The rearrangement links TRBV7-2 to TRBJ1-5; no definite D call. V lost 1 base and J lost 1, with 8 bases in between. Germline assignment: CDR1 SGHTA and CDR2 FQGNSA. There are 15 residues in the CDR3. CDR3 sequence reads: CASSLGGVSNQPQHF. The CDR3 DNA is TGTGCCAGCAGCTTAGGGGGAGTAAGCAATCAGCCCCAGCATTTT.

With respect to this clone: Other DNA sequences from this sample encode an identical CDR3 as well. The chain joins TRBV27 to TRBJ2-1; D may be TRBD2 (6 bases). The germline V gene encodes CDR1 MNHEY and CDR2 SMNVEV (reference sequence). This CDR3 region has 14 residues. V was pared by 6 bases and J by 3 bases, with 12 bases between. In DNA form, the CDR3 reads TGTGCCAGCAGCCTGAGGCGGGGCTACAATGAGCAGTTCTTC. Translated, it gives CASSLRRGYNEQFF.

This chain uses TRBV4-1 with TRBJ1-5; D is unresolved. Trimming removed 0 bases from V and 5 bases from J, with 14 bases in between. CDR3 length equals 16 residues. The V gene's germline CDR1 is MGHRA and CDR2 YSYEKL. CDR3: CASSQDRGRYDQPQHF. Written as DNA, the CDR3 is TGCGCCAGCAGCCAAGATCGGGGAAGGTATGATCAGCCCCAGCATTTT.

The rearrangement joins TRBV27 to TRBJ1-4; 7 bases line up with TRBD1. The CDR3 totals 17 residues. Germline V CDR1 and CDR2: MNHEY, SMNVEV (reference sequence). After removal of 4 bases from V and 6 bases from J, the junction contained 14 bases not matched to a gene. The CDR3 loop reads CASSSGLGTEPDEKLFF. CDR3 in DNA: TGTGCCAGCAGTTCCGGGCTGGGGACAGAACCTGATGAAAAACTGTTTTTT.

This chain joins TRBV9 and TRBJ1-2; maybe TRBD1 (6 bases). CDR1 is SGDLS and CDR2 is YYNGEE in the germline V gene. V lost 2 bases and J 4 bases, leaving 9 bases between the germline ends. The CDR3 contains 13 residues. For the CDR3, the DNA is TGTGCCAGCAGCGTCAGGGGAGCCTATGGCTACACCTTC. It codes for CASSVRGAYGYTF.

V and J are TRBV19 and TRBJ2-2, with 11 bases lining up with TRBD1. Germline trimming cut 9 bases from V and 4 bases from J; bases unmatched to any gene: 10. Germline CDR1 and CDR2: LNHDA and SQIVND (reference sequence). The CDR3 extends over 16 amino acids. In nucleotides, the CDR3 is TGTGCCAGCCGGGACAGGGGGTTAGGGGTCACCGGGGAGCTGTTTTTT. Its protein is CASRDRGLGVTGELFF.

The V call is TRBV20-1, the J call TRBJ2-7, with 7 bases matching TRBD2. V was clipped by 6 bases and J by 3 bases; unmatched bases: 2. There are 11 residues in the CDR3. Per germline, CDR1 DFQATT and CDR2 SNEGSKA (reference sequence). Here the CDR3 DNA reads TGCAGTGCCCGGGACTACTACGAGCAGTACTTC. It is translated as CSARDYYEQYF.